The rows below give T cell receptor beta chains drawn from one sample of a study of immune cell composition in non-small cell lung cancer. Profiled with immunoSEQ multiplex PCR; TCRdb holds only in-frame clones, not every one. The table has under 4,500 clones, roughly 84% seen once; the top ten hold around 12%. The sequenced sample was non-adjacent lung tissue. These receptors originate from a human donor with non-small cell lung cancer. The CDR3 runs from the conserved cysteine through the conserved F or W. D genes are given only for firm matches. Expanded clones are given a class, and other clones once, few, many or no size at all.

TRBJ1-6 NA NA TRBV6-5 TGTGCCAGCGGGCGGGAGGGACCCTATAATTCACCCCTCCACTTT CASGREGPYNSPLHF
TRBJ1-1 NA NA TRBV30 TGTGCCTGGATCCTGAACATGAACACTGAAGCTTTCTTT CAWILNMNTEAFF
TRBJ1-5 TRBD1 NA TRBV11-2 TGTGCCAGCAGCGTTAGCGGGGACAGGGGTCAGCCCCAGCATTTT CASSVSGDRGQPQHF
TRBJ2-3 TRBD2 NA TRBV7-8 TGTGCCAGCAGCTTAGGGACTAGCGCAGGCACAGATACGCAGTATTTT CASSLGTSAGTDTQYF
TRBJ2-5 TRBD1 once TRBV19 TGTGCCAGTAGTACTCCAGGGGGTGAAGAGACCCAGTACTTC CASSTPGGEETQYF
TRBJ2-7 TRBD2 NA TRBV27 TGTGCCAGCAGTTTAAGGTCTTGGGAGGGACTAGCGGGAGGCCCATCCTACGAGCAGTACTTC CASSLRSWEGLAGGPSYEQYF
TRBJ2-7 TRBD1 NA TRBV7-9 TGTGCCAGCAGCTTAAGGACAGGGAGCAACTCGCAGTACTTC CASSLRTGSNSQYF
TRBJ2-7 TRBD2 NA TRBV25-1 TGTGCCAGCAGCGGACTAGCGAGGTCTCGCGAGCAGTACTTC CASSGLARSREQYF
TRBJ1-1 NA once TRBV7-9 TGTGCCAGCAGCTTACGGACTGAAGCTTTCTTT CASSLRTEAFF
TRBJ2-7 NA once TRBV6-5 TGTGCCAGCAGTTACTCCTTTGGGCAGGACGAGCAGTACTTC CASSYSFGQDEQYF
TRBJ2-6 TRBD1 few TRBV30 TGTGCCTGGAACACCGGGACAGGGGGTCTGGGACTGACTTTC CAWNTGTGGLGLTF
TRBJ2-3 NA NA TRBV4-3 TGCGCCAGCAGCCAAGATTCCGGGAGTCTCAAAGGAGATACGCAGTATTTT CASSQDSGSLKGDTQYF
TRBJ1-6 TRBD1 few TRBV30 TGTGCCTGGGCGGTTCAGGGGGCGACACCCCTCCACTTT CAWAVQGATPLHF
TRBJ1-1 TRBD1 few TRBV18 TGTGCCAGCTCACCGCGTCAACAGGGACAGGCTGGTGATTGGGCTTTCTTT CASSPRQQGQAGDWAFF
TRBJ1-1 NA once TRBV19 TGTGCCAGTAGTGTAAACACAGGGTCTTTCACTGAAGCTTTCTTT CASSVNTGSFTEAFF
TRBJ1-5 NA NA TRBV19 TGTGCCAGTAATTTTGGGGCAGGGAGCAATCAGCCCCAGCATTTT CASNFGAGSNQPQHF
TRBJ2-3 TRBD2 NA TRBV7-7 TGTGCCAGCAGCCTAGCGGGGCTCACAGATACGCAGTATTTT CASSLAGLTDTQYF
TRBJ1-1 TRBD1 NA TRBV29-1 TGCAGCTCCGGACAGGGGGACACTGAAGCTTTCTTT CSSGQGDTEAFF
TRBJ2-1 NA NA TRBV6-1 TGTGCCAGCAGCGTCCGGGAGAGTAGAGTGAATGAGCAGTTCTTC CASSVRESRVNEQFF
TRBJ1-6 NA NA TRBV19 TGTGCCAGTAGTATAACGGTAGCGAATTCACCCCTCCACTTT CASSITVANSPLHF
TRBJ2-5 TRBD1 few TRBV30 TGTGCCTGGACCGAGGTAGGACAGGTCGGAGGAGAGACCCAGTACTTC CAWTEVGQVGGETQYF
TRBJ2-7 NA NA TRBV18 TGTGCCAGCTCACCAGCCGAGAAGAACTACGAGCAGTACTTC CASSPAEKNYEQYF
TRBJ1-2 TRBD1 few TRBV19 TGTGCCAGTAGTATAGCGACAGGGGTATCGTATGGCTACACCTTC CASSIATGVSYGYTF
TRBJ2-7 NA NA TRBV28 TGTGGAGTGTTAGCGGAGACCTACGAGCAGTACTTC CGVLAETYEQYF
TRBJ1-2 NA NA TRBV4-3 TGCGCCAGCAGCCAAGGAATCGGGACTAACTATGGCTACACCTTC CASSQGIGTNYGYTF
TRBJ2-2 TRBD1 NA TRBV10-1 TGCGCCAGCAGTAAACCGGGACAGGGGGCCGGGGAGCTGTTTTTT CASSKPGQGAGELFF
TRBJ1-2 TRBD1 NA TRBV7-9 TGTGCCAGCAGCTTATCTAGGACAGGGGACGGCTACACCTTC CASSLSRTGDGYTF
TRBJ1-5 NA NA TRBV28 TGTGCCAGCAGTTTATTAGGACCAGGGGATCAGCCCCAGCATTTT CASSLLGPGDQPQHF